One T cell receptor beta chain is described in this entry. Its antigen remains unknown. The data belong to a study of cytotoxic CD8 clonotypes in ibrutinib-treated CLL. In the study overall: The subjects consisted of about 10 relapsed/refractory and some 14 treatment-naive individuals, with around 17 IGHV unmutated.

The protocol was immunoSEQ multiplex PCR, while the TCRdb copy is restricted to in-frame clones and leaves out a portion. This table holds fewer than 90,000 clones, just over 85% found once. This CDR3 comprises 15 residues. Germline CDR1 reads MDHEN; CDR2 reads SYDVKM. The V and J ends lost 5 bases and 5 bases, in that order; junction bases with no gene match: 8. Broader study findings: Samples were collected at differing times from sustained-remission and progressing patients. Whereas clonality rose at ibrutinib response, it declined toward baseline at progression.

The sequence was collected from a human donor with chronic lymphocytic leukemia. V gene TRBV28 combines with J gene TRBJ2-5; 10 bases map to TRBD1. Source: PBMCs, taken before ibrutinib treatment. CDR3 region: CASSRQGASSETQYF. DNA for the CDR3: TGTGCCAGCAGTCGACAGGGGGCGAGTTCGGAGACCCAGTACTTC.